The following is a TCR beta chain sequence with its context. In its sample, this clonotype was seen a few times. Its antigen is currently not known. No clone much larger than this one lies a single base away; base qualities are absent. Via the germline V gene, CDR1 is SGHRS and CDR2 YFSETQ. V loses 4 bases of germline sequence and J loses 3 bases, and the interval between the two ends is 10 bases. The CDR3, cysteine through phenylalanine, is 13 amino acids long. CDR3 DNA only is kept here, 39 bases in frame from base 1. Set within a cohort of healthcare workers in London, UK, this nested case-control study involved weekly PCR testing of nasopharyngeal swabs along with blood sampling. Healthcare workers were enrolled in the week of the UK lockdown, from 23 to 31 March 2020, and were followed every week for up to roughly 15 weeks. The data were taken from a study of early T cells in non-severe SARS-CoV-2 infection (TCRdb year 2021). In terms of the full investigation: Bulk RNA from unsorted whole blood was used for TCR sequencing, so alpha and beta chains could not be paired. Study-wide conclusions, independent of this receptor: VDJdb matching was skewed toward anti-spike CD8 responses and likely underestimated virus-specific expansions, missing private and CD4 specificities.

The library was produced with 5' RACE. Instrument on record: NextSeq 500. Unique molecular identifiers were attached to individual cDNA molecules in the TCR library protocol so that sequencing error and PCR bias could be corrected. Both TCR alpha and beta chains were sequenced, and tight co-correlation was observed between alpha and beta sequence abundances in each sample. The paper's processing steps were these. Decombinator V4 was used to annotate the V gene, J gene and CDR3 of the TCR sequences. Expanded TCRs were defined as changing significantly between any two time points under a Poisson model with p below 0.0001. Abundances of TCRs were expressed as counts per million after normalisation to the total number of TCRs sequenced in each sample. MAIT TCRs were defined by TRAV1-2 paired with TRAJ12, TRAJ20 or TRAJ33, and iNKT TCRs by TRAV10 paired with TRAJ18. VDJdb, accessed 1 November 2021, was searched for CMV, EBV and SARS-CoV-2 annotated TCRs, with TCRs annotated for multiple antigens excluded. TCRdb trimmed public reads at Q25 via fastp, called clones via MiXCR and kept in-frame beta chains. For every CDR3 protein sequence, its rows merge into one entry that carries the most common genes and DNA. The V and J calls here are based on TCRdb, not the publication. Recorded for this sample are about 64,000 distinct CDR3 sequences; about 11% of them occurred a single time. Nearly 3% of the sample goes to the ten largest clones.

The rearranged chain carries TRBV5-1 and TRBJ1-1, with an unclear D gene assignment. The sequencing used whole blood, collected at baseline. This receptor was identified in an adult who was a healthcare worker with PCR-confirmed SARS-CoV-2 infection or an uninfected control (not recorded which). The CDR3 region: CASSKVTDTEAFF. DNA sequence: TGCGCCAGCAGCAAAGTGACGGACACTGAAGCTTTCTTT.